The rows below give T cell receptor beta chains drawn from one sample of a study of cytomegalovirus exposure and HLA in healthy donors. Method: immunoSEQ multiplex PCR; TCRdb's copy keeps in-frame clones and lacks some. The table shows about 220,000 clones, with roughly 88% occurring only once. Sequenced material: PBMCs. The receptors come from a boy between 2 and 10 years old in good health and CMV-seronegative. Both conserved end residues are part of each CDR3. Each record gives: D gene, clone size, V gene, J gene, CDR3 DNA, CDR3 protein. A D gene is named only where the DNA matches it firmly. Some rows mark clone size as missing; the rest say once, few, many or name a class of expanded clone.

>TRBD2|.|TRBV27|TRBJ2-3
TGTGCCAGCAGTTTACTAGCGGGGGGGCTTGATGCGCAGTATTTT
CASSLLAGGLDAQYF
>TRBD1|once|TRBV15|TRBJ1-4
TGTGCCACCAGCACGACAGGGGGCGCGGGTGAAAAACTGTTTTTT
CATSTTGGAGEKLFF
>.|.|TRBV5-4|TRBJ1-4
TGTGCCAGCAGCCTAGGACGGGGTGAAAAACTGTTTTTT
CASSLGRGEKLFF
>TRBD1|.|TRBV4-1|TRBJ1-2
TGCGCCAGCAGCCAATTGCCCCCAGGGGGACCTAACTATGGCTACACCTTC
CASSQLPPGGPNYGYTF
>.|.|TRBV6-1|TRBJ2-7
TGTGCTTTTTTCAAGCAGAAGGCGGCATACGAGCAGTACTTC
CAFFKQKAAYEQYF
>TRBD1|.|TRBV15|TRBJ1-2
TGTGCCACCAGCAGTCCAGGGGGCTGGGGCTACACCTTC
CATSSPGGWGYTF
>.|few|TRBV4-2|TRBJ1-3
TGTGCCAGCAGCCAAGACTCTAGCTCTGGAAACACCATATATTTT
CASSQDSSSGNTIYF
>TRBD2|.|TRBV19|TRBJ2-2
TGTGCCTCGCACCCAGCGGGGGCCAACACCGGGGAGCTGTTTTTT
CASHPAGANTGELFF
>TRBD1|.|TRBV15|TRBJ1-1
TGTGCCACCAGCAATCGACAGGGGGCGAACACTGAAGCTTTCTTT
CATSNRQGANTEAFF
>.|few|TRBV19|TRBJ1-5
TGTGCCAGTAGTATAACGGGTTATAGCAATCAGCCCCAGCATTTT
CASSITGYSNQPQHF
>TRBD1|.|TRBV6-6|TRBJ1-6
TGTGCCAGCAGGTCCCGGGACAGGGGGTTCAATTCACCCCTCCACTTT
CASRSRDRGFNSPLHF
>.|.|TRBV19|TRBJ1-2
TGTGCCAGTAGTCCCCCGGAGATCTATGGCTACACCTTC
CASSPPEIYGYTF
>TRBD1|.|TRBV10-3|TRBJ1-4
TGTGCCATCAGTGCCCAGACAGGGGGCGCGGTTGAAAAACTGTTTTTT
CAISAQTGGAVEKLFF
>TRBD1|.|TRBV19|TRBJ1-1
TGTGCCAGTAGTCCCCGAAACAGGGGGGATACTGAAGCTTTCTTT
CASSPRNRGDTEAFF
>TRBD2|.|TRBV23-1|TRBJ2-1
TGCGCCAGCAGTCAATCGAAGGCGGGGGGGGCGAGGGGGCCCTACAATGAGCAGTTCTTC
CASSQSKAGGARGPYNEQFF
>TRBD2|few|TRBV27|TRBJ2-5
TGTGCCAGCAGTTTGATAGGGGAATGGGGAGGGTCCCAGTACTTC
CASSLIGEWGGSQYF
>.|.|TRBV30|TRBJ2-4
TGTGCCTGGAGCCCAACCCCAGCGGGCAGGGAGTACTTC
CAWSPTPAGREYF
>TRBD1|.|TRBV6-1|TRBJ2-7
TGTGCCAGCAGTGGGACAGGGTTTTACGAGCAGTACTTC
CASSGTGFYEQYF
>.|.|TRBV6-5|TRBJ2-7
TGTGCCAGCAGTTACTCGACCCGACAGGTCAACGAGCAGTACTTC
CASSYSTRQVNEQYF
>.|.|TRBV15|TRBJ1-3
TGTGCCACCAGCCGTCCGGGAGGATCTGGAAACACCATATATTTT
CATSRPGGSGNTIYF
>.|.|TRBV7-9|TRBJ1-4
TGTGCCAGCAGCACCAACGACGCAGGGGTGAATGAAAAACTGTTTTTT
CASSTNDAGVNEKLFF
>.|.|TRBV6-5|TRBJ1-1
TGTGCCAGCAGTTACGGCCAGAACACTGAAGCTTTCTTT
CASSYGQNTEAFF
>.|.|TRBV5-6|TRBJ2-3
TGTGCCAGCAGCTTGGTGGCAGGAACGGATCAATATACGCAGTATTTT
CASSLVAGTDQYTQYF
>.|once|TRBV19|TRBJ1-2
TGTGCCAGTAGAGGGATGACAGGCCCTACCGCTAACTATGGCTACACCTTC
CASRGMTGPTANYGYTF
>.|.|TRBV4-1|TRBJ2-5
TGCGCCAGCAGCCAAGTATTCCCAGTGATACTCCTAGGGGGACAAGAGACCCAGTACTTC
CASSQVFPVILLGGQETQYF
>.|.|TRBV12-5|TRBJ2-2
TGTGCTAGTGGTTTGATCCAGGGTGTTGGCGGGGAGCTGTTTTTT
CASGLIQGVGGELFF